Listed below are T cell receptor beta chains from one sample, sequenced in a study of vaccination and CD4 T cells after COVID-19. TCRdb used MiXCR to reprocess the PCR reads, holding one entry per CDR3 protein. The data contain 13,000 or so distinct CDR3 sequences, about 50% of them singletons. The antigens of these receptors remain unknown. Input material: CD4+ T cells from blood, cultured in vitro. Source of these receptors: a human donor who had recovered from COVID-19. CDR3s include the opening cysteine and the closing phenylalanine or tryptophan. A D gene is named only where the DNA matches it firmly. Rows may omit the clone size; those that give it use once, few, many or a size class.

clone size | D gene | J gene | V gene | CDR3 DNA | CDR3 protein
once | TRBD1 | TRBJ2-3 | TRBV7-2 | TGTGCCAGCAGCTTAAGGGGACAGGTTGTAGATACGCAGTATTTT | CASSLRGQVVDTQYF
- | TRBD1 | TRBJ2-7 | TRBV29-1 | TGCAGCGTTTCCAAAGGACAGGGGGACCGTTTGTACTTC | CSVSKGQGDRLYF
- | - | TRBJ2-4 | TRBV20-1 | TGCAGTGCCCACGGGGTGACAGGCAACACCAAAAACATTCAGTACTTC | CSAHGVTGNTKNIQYF
once | - | TRBJ2-1 | TRBV6-1 | TGTGCCAGCAAGGGGAGTGCTCGAAATGAGCAGTTCTTC | CASKGSARNEQFF
- | - | TRBJ1-1 | TRBV6-1 | TGTGCCAGCAGTGATGGGTTAAACACTGAAGCTTTCTTT | CASSDGLNTEAFF
- | TRBD2 | TRBJ2-1 | TRBV19 | TGTGCCAGTAGTACCCGGACTAGCAGTCCCTACAATGAGCAGTTCTTC | CASSTRTSSPYNEQFF
- | - | TRBJ1-1 | TRBV20-1 | TGCAGTGCTAGAAATGCGAGAGTGAACACTGAAGCTTTCTTT | CSARNARVNTEAFF
- | TRBD1 | TRBJ2-5 | TRBV7-8 | TGTGCCAGCAGCTTATCACAGGGGACCGAGACCCAGTACTTC | CASSLSQGTETQYF
- | - | TRBJ1-4 | TRBV20-1 | TGCAGTGCTCTTCAATTTAAGGGCCCGGGGGAAAAACTGTTTTTT | CSALQFKGPGEKLFF
- | - | TRBJ1-4 | TRBV20-1 | TGCAGTGCTAGTGGGATATTTGACAACGAAAAACTGTTTTTT | CSASGIFDNEKLFF
few | - | TRBJ2-1 | TRBV15 | TGTGCCACCAGCAGAGTGGGGCGCAGCTCCTACAATGAGCAGTTCTTC | CATSRVGRSSYNEQFF
- | TRBD1 | TRBJ1-1 | TRBV27 | TGTGCCAGCAGTTTGTCTCTGGTTATCGGGACAGGGGCCTATAACACTGAAGCTTTCTTT | CASSLSLVIGTGAYNTEAFF
- | - | TRBJ1-1 | TRBV7-3 | TGTGCCAGCAGCTTGTTATCCATGATGAACACTGAAGCTTTCTTT | CASSLLSMMNTEAFF
- | - | TRBJ1-1 | TRBV11-2 | TGTGCCAGCAGCTTAGGGCAGGGGAGCACTGAAGCTTTCTTT | CASSLGQGSTEAFF
- | - | TRBJ2-3 | TRBV19 | TGTGCCAGTAACCAGCAAGGGGATGGGGGCACAGATACGCAGTATTTT | CASNQQGDGGTDTQYF
- | TRBD2 | TRBJ2-4 | TRBV6-2/TRBV6-3 | TGTGCCAGCAGTCCGCGACTAGCGGGAGGGAGCATTCAGTACTTC | CASSPRLAGGSIQYF
- | TRBD2 | TRBJ2-2 | TRBV5-1 | TGCGCCAGCACCCTCACTAGCGGGAACACCGGGGAGCTGTTTTTT | CASTLTSGNTGELFF
- | - | TRBJ1-1 | TRBV6-2/TRBV6-3 | TGTGCCAGCAGACAGATCTCAACTAGGAACACTGAAGCTTTCTTT | CASRQISTRNTEAFF
- | - | TRBJ2-3 | TRBV20-1 | TGCAGTGCTAGAGGTCAGAGGGGGGCGGATACGCAGTATTTT | CSARGQRGADTQYF
- | - | TRBJ2-3 | TRBV24-1 | TGTGCCACCAGTGACGCCATAGTTGAGACGGGCCCGCGGGATACGCAGTATTTT | CATSDAIVETGPRDTQYF
- | TRBD1 | TRBJ1-5 | TRBV20-1 | TGCAGTGCTAGACAACGATACAGGGGGCGGCCAAATCAGCCCCAGCATTTT | CSARQRYRGRPNQPQHF
few | - | TRBJ1-1 | TRBV19 | TGTGCCAGTGGTATCGGCGACCCTGAAGCTTTCTTT | CASGIGDPEAFF
- | - | TRBJ2-1 | TRBV7-3 | TGTGCCAGCAGCTCCCGACAGGACAATGAGCAGTTCTTC | CASSSRQDNEQFF
- | - | TRBJ2-4 | TRBV6-1 | TGTGCCAGCAGTGAGACAGGCAAAAACATTCAGTACTTC | CASSETGKNIQYF
few | TRBD2 | TRBJ2-2 | TRBV20-1 | TGCAGTGCCGGACTAGCGGGAGTTCCCGGGGAGCTGTTTTTT | CSAGLAGVPGELFF
- | - | TRBJ2-7 | TRBV7-2 | TGTGCCAGCAGCTTAGTGTCCCTTGTAGCGGCGTACTCCTACGAGCAGTACTTC | CASSLVSLVAAYSYEQYF
- | TRBD2 | TRBJ2-7 | TRBV14 | TGTGCCAGCAGCCAGGGACTAGGGATCTACGAGCAGTACTTC | CASSQGLGIYEQYF
few | TRBD2 | TRBJ2-7 | TRBV27 | TGTGCCAGCCGCCTCGGGAGGACCTACGAGCAGTACTTC | CASRLGRTYEQYF
- | - | TRBJ2-7 | TRBV10-1 | TGCGCCAGCATCCGGGGACGATGTTACGAGCAGTACTTC | CASIRGRCYEQYF